These T cell receptor beta chains were read from a single sample in a study of long-term antiretroviral therapy in people with HIV. The protocol was immunoSEQ multiplex PCR, while the TCRdb copy is restricted to in-frame clones and leaves out a portion. The table lists about 19,000 clones, 60% to 85% of them singletons. Sequenced here: unsorted PBMCs, sampled at the start of antiretroviral therapy, before treatment. These receptors all stem from a young man with HIV. The CDR3 runs from the conserved cysteine through the conserved F or W. The D gene is left open where the match is weak. The size entry is marked missing in some rows and otherwise reads once, few, many or a size class.

d_gene: .
v_gene: TRBV5-4
j_gene: TRBJ1-1
abundance: .
CDR3nt: TGTGCCAGCAGCTCCCCAAAGAAGCAACTTCAGAACACTGAAGCTTTCTTT
CDR3aa: CASSSPKKQLQNTEAFF

d_gene: TRBD2
v_gene: TRBV7-8
j_gene: TRBJ2-7
abundance: few
CDR3nt: TGTGCCAGCAGCTTAACTAGCGGGGTTTACGAGCAGTACTTC
CDR3aa: CASSLTSGVYEQYF

d_gene: .
v_gene: TRBV7-2
j_gene: TRBJ2-1
abundance: .
CDR3nt: TGTGCCAGCAGCTTAGGCTCGGGAGTAGTCTACAATGAGCAGTTCTTC
CDR3aa: CASSLGSGVVYNEQFF

d_gene: .
v_gene: TRBV7-6
j_gene: TRBJ2-2
abundance: .
CDR3nt: TGTGCCAGCAGCTTAGCGAGGGGGGTCACCGGGGAGCTGTTTTTT
CDR3aa: CASSLARGVTGELFF

d_gene: .
v_gene: TRBV5-1
j_gene: TRBJ2-3
abundance: .
CDR3nt: TGCGCCAGCAGCTGGGATACGGGCTTCTTGGTAACGCAGTATTTT
CDR3aa: CASSWDTGFLVTQYF

d_gene: .
v_gene: TRBV11-2
j_gene: TRBJ1-1
abundance: .
CDR3nt: TGTGCCAGCAGCTTAGATATGGGGGGAAACACTGAAGCTTTCTTT
CDR3aa: CASSLDMGGNTEAFF

d_gene: TRBD2
v_gene: TRBV7-2
j_gene: TRBJ2-1
abundance: .
CDR3nt: TGTGCCAGCAGAAGAGGGACTAGCGGGTACAATGAGCAGTTCTTC
CDR3aa: CASRRGTSGYNEQFF

d_gene: .
v_gene: TRBV11-2
j_gene: TRBJ2-7
abundance: .
CDR3nt: TGTGCCAGCAGCCCGGACTCTTTCGAGCAGTACTTC
CDR3aa: CASSPDSFEQYF

d_gene: .
v_gene: TRBV7-8
j_gene: TRBJ1-2
abundance: .
CDR3nt: TGTGCCAGCAGCTTAGCCAAATCTTCGGGGGGCCTCTTC
CDR3aa: CASSLAKSSGGLF

d_gene: TRBD2
v_gene: TRBV19
j_gene: TRBJ2-2
abundance: once
CDR3nt: TGTGCCAGTACCTCGCCCCCGGGACTACGCTCGAACACCGGGGAGCTGTTTTTT
CDR3aa: CASTSPPGLRSNTGELFF

d_gene: .
v_gene: TRBV4-3
j_gene: TRBJ2-7
abundance: once
CDR3nt: TGCGCCAGCAGCCAAGGGACCGTACCCCTCTACGAGCAGTACTTC
CDR3aa: CASSQGTVPLYEQYF